This T cell receptor (beta chain) was identified in a study of OX40 agonist ivuxolimab in advanced cancers. Study summary: In three patients, partial responses were observed, one with hepatocellular carcinoma and two with cutaneous melanoma.

Generated by immunoSEQ multiplex PCR, the TCRdb table keeps only in-frame clones and is missing some. The sample has about 20,000 clones; approximately 87% are singletons. Study outcomes and limitations: Among expanded peripheral T cells, antigen specificity went undetermined.

As to this clone: Its cognate antigen is unknown.

Sample: CD4+ or CD8+ T cells sorted from blood, taken in a trial of the OX40 agonist ivuxolimab. The clonotype was recovered from an adult with an advanced solid tumor such as melanoma, head and neck, liver or kidney cancer.

The CDR3 region has the DNA TGTGCCAGCAGCGTAGATTTAGGAACCTACGAGCAGTACTTC. This translates into CASSVDLGTYEQYF. The gene calls are TRBV9 and TRBJ2-7; D gene unclear. Germline V CDR1 and CDR2: SGDLS, YYNGEE. V shed 0 bases and J shed 2 bases, with 9 bases lying between them. The CDR3 loop spans 14 amino acids.